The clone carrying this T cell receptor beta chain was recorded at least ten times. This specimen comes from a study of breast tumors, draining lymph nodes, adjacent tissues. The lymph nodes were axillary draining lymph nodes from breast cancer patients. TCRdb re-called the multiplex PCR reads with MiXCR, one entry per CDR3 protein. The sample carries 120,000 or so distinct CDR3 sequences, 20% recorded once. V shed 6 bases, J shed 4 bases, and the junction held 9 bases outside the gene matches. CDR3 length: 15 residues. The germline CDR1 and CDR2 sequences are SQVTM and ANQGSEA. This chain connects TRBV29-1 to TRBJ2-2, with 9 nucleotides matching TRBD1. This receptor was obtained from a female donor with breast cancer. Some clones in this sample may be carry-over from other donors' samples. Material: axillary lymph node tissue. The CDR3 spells CSVGRDRVGTGELFF. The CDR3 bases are TGCAGCGTGGGCCGGGACAGGGTTGGCACCGGGGAGCTGTTTTTT.